Presented here are 2 T cell receptor beta chains from one specimen sequenced in a study of blood T cell repertoires in COVID-19. Repertoires were generated with immunoSEQ multiplex PCR, while TCRdb's copy carries only in-frame clones and drops some. The sample shows about 260,000 clones, about 87% of them seen only once. Sequencing was done on a sample of peripheral blood. These receptors all stem from a woman aged 40 to 55 with acute or convalescent COVID-19.

This chain connects TRBV5-1 to TRBJ1-1; no clear D gene. Deletions cut 3 bases from V and 6 bases from J, with 15 bases between. Looked up from germline, CDR1 is SGHRS and CDR2 is YFSETQ. The CDR3 extends over 14 amino acids. The DNA for the CDR3 is TGCGCCAGCAGCTACTCGGGAGTAACGGCTGAAGCTTTCTTT. This translates into CASSYSGVTAEAFF.

Concerning this clone: Other DNA sequences in the sample encode the same CDR3. The V and J genes are TRBV18 and TRBJ2-7; 11 bases are shared with TRBD1. From germline, CDR1 is KGHSH and CDR2 LQKENI. This CDR3 region has 15 residues. Losses at the gene ends were 3 bases for V and 4 bases for J; bases not matched to a gene: 5. The CDR3 is CASSPGTGGTYEQYV. The CDR3 DNA reads TGTGCCAGCTCACCCGGGACAGGGGGTACGTACGAGCAGTACGTC.